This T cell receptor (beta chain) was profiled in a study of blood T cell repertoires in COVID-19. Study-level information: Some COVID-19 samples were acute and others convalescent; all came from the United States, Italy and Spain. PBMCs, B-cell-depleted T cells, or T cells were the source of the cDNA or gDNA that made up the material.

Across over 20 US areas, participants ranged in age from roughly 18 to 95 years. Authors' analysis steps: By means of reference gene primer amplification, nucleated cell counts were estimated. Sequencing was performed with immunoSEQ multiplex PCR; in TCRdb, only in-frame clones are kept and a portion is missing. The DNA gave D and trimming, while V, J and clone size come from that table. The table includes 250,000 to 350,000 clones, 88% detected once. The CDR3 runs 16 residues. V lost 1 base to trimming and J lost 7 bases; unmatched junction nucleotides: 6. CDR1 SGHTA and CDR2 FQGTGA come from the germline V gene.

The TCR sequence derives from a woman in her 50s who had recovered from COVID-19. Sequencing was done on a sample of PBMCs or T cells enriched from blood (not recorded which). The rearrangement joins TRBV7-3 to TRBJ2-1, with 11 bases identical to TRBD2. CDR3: CASSLSTSGSNNEQFF. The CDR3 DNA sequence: TGTGCCAGCAGCTTAAGTACTAGCGGGAGTAATAATGAGCAGTTCTTC.